Below, one T cell receptor (beta chain) is given with its context. These data originate in a study of immune characterization of retroperitoneal liposarcoma. The germline gives CDR1 ENHRY, CDR2 SYGVKD. The CDR3 consists of 16 residues. MiXCR, applied by TCRdb to the PCR reads, yields one record per CDR3 protein. The data show roughly 10,000 distinct CDR3 sequences, 45% to 55% seen once. This sequence originates from a female donor with retroperitoneal liposarcoma. The rearrangement uses TRBV10-3 and TRBJ2-1; 11 bases align to TRBD2. The J call may be in error: the DNA end matches TRBJ2-7 better. Sequencing was performed on tumor tissue. CDR3 residues: CAISDPGTSGTYEQYF. Written as DNA, the CDR3 is TGTGCCATCAGTGATCCCGGGACTAGCGGCACCTACGAGCAGTACTTC.